This T cell receptor (beta chain) was documented in a study of blood T cell repertoires in COVID-19. The CDR3 spans 13 residues. V was pared by 5 bases and J by 3 bases, with 10 bases between. In germline, CDR1 is SGHVS, CDR2 FQNEAQ. Assay used: immunoSEQ multiplex PCR; TCRdb lists only in-frame clones, some missing. The repertoire holds about 53,000 clones, with 90% as singletons. The sequenced material came from peripheral blood. The receptor was derived from a human donor in a cohort sampled during active COVID-19. The J gene is TRBJ1-1, the V gene TRBV7-8, with D unresolved. The CDR3 region is CASSPPQDTEAFF. The CDR3 nucleotides read TGTGCCAGCAGCCCGCCCCAGGACACTGAAGCTTTCTTT.